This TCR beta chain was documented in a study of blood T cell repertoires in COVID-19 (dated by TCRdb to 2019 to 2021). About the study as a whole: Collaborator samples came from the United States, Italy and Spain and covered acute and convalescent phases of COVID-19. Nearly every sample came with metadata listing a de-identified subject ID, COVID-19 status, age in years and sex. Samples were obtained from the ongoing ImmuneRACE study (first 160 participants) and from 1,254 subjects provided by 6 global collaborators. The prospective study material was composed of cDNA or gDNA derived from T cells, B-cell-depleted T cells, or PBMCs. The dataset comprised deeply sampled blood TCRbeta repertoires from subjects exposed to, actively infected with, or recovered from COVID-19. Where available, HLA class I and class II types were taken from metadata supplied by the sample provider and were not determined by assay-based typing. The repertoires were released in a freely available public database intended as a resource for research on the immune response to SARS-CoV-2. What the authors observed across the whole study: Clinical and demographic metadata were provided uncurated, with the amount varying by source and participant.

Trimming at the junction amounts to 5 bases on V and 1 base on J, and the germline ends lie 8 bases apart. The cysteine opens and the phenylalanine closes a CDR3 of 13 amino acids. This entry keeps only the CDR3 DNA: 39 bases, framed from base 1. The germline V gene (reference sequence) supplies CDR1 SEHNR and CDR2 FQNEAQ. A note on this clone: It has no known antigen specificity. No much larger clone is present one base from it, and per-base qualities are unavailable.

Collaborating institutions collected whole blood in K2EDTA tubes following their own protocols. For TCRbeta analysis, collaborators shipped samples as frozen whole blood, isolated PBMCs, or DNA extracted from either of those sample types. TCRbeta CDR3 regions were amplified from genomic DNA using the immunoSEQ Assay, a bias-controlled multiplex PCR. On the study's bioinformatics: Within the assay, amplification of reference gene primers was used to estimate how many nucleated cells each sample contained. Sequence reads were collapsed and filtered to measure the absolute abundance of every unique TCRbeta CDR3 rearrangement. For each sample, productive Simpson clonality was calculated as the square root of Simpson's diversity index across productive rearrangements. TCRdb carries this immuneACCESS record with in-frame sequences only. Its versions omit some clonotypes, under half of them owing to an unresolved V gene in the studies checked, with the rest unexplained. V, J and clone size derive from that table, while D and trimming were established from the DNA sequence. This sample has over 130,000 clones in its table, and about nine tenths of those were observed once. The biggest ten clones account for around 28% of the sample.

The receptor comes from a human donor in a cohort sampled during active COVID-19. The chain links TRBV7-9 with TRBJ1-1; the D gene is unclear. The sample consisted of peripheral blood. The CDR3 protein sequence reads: CASSLPRNTEAFF. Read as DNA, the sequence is TGTGCCAGCAGCCTTCCGAGGAACACTGAAGCTTTCTTT.